The present T cell receptor beta chain was sequenced within a study of vaccination effects on CD4 cells after COVID-19. As concerns this clone: The antigen remains undetermined.

The culture ran for 10 days before CD4+ T cells were isolated. Participants received two doses of either the BNT162b2 or mRNA-1273 vaccine. The CDR3 extends over 14 amino acids. V shed 10 bases, J shed 2 bases, and the junction held 7 bases outside the gene matches. Germline V gene data show CDR1 as SGHAT and CDR2 as FQNNGV. Assay used: immunoSEQ multiplex PCR; TCRdb lists only in-frame clones, some missing. The sample lists some 69,000 clones; roughly 75% were seen once. This receptor was obtained from a human donor who received a COVID-19 vaccine. The chain recombines TRBV11-2 with TRBJ2-2, with TRBD2 matching over 7 bases. The material was CD4+ T cells from PBMCs cultured without peptide, obtained after COVID-19 vaccination. The CDR3 DNA is TGTGCCACGAGGGAGGGGTTAAACACCGGGGAGCTGTTTTTT. It yields the protein CATREGLNTGELFF. Based on the CDR3 plus reference TRBV11-2 and TRBJ2-2, the full variable domain is EAGVAQSPRYKIIEKRQSVAFWCNPISGHATLYWYQQILGQGPKLLIQFQNNGVVDDSQLPKDRFSAERLKGVDSTLKIQPAKLEDSAVYLCATREGLNTGELFFGEGSRLTVL.